The rows below give T cell receptor beta chains drawn from one sample of a study of blood T cell repertoires in COVID-19. Only in-frame clones appear in the TCRdb table, and some are missing; sequencing was by immunoSEQ multiplex PCR. The table includes around 270,000 clones, around 89% detected once. Input material: peripheral blood. These receptor sequences come from a man aged 55-75 years who had recovered from COVID-19. CDR3s include the opening cysteine and the closing phenylalanine or tryptophan. A D gene is named only where the DNA matches it firmly. Rows may omit the clone size; those that give it use once, few, many or a size class.

d_call j_call v_call clone_size cdr3_nt cdr3_aa
. TRBJ2-5 TRBV5-1 . TGCGCCAGCAGCCCTAGCCTCGGGGAGACCCAGTACTTC CASSPSLGETQYF
TRBD2 TRBJ2-7 TRBV7-9 once TGTGCCAGCACCATGACTAGCATCGGCGAGCAGTACTTC CASTMTSIGEQYF
TRBD1 TRBJ1-5 TRBV19 . TGTGCCAGTAGTATAGGGAGGTGGAACAGGGGAGGTCAGCCCCAGCATTTT CASSIGRWNRGGQPQHF
TRBD2 TRBJ2-3 TRBV30 . TGTGCCTGGCGCGGGGCTACTAGCGCTAGCACAGATACGCAGTATTTT CAWRGATSASTDTQYF
TRBD2 TRBJ2-1 TRBV4-2 . TGTGCCAGCAGCCAGTCAGCGGGGGGGCCGTGGAACCGGCAGTTCTTC CASSQSAGGPWNRQFF
. TRBJ2-3 TRBV5-4 . TGTGCCAGCAGCTTGGCCAGAGGGGGGGCAGATACGCAGTATTTT CASSLARGGADTQYF
TRBD2 TRBJ2-7 TRBV7-2 . TGTGCCAGCAGCTTAATCAGCGGGGTCTCCTACGAGCAGTACTTC CASSLISGVSYEQYF
TRBD1 TRBJ2-7 TRBV7-9 . TGTGCCAGCAGCTTATTTTCCTCCGGACAGGGCTACGAGCAGTACTTC CASSLFSSGQGYEQYF
. TRBJ1-2 TRBV24-1 . TGTGCCACCAGTGATTTTGGTCAGGGGAGCGGCTACACCTTC CATSDFGQGSGYTF
. TRBJ2-6 TRBV19 . TGTGCCAGCCATAATCACAGGGCCTCTGGGGCCAACGTCCTGACTTTC CASHNHRASGANVLTF
TRBD1 TRBJ1-2 TRBV6-1 . TGTGCCAGCAGTGAAGATGGACAGGGGAATCTTGGCTACACCTTC CASSEDGQGNLGYTF
. TRBJ1-1 TRBV5-4 once TGTGCCAGCAGCTTGGAACAGCCAAACACTGAAGCTTTCTTT CASSLEQPNTEAFF
TRBD1 TRBJ1-2 TRBV19 . TGTGCCAGTAGTCCCCGGGACAGGCAGTATGGCTACACCTTC CASSPRDRQYGYTF
TRBD1 TRBJ2-3 TRBV5-1 once TGCGCCAGCAGCAACGGACAGGGGAAGGTTGCGCAGTATTTT CASSNGQGKVAQYF
. TRBJ1-1 TRBV5-5 . TGTGCCAGCAGCCAGCCCGGGGGGCGCGGGACTGAAGCTTTCTTT CASSQPGGRGTEAFF
. TRBJ2-5 TRBV6-6 . TGTGCCAGCAGTTACCTCCGAGTTCAAGAGACCCAGTACTTC CASSYLRVQETQYF
. TRBJ2-7 TRBV3-1/TRBV3-2 . TGTGCCAGCAGCCAAGTAATCCCTTTAGACGAGCAGTACTTC CASSQVIPLDEQYF
. TRBJ1-5 TRBV14 . TGTGCCAGCAGCATGGGCCTCAATCAGCCCCAGCATTTT CASSMGLNQPQHF
TRBD1 TRBJ1-5 TRBV19 . TGTGCCAGTGGACAGGGGGAAGGTCAGCCCCAGCATTTT CASGQGEGQPQHF
TRBD1 TRBJ1-2 TRBV4-2 . TGTGCCAGCAGCTTAACAGGGGGCGCGGACTATGGCTACACCTTC CASSLTGGADYGYTF